This T cell receptor beta chain was profiled in a study of blood T cell repertoires in COVID-19. At the level of the study: PBMCs, B-cell-depleted T cells, or T cells provided the cDNA or gDNA that made up the material.

Trimming pared 1 base from V and 0 bases from J, leaving 11 bases between. Per the germline V gene, CDR1 is MGHRA and CDR2 is YSYEKL. This CDR3 contains 16 residues. Original handling: Counts of nucleated cells, estimated from reference gene primer amplification, were obtained. This table comes from immunoSEQ multiplex PCR, and its TCRdb copy is limited to in-frame clones, with some not included. The V and J calls and the clone size are those of that table, but D and trimming were determined from the DNA. The repertoire holds about 210,000 clones, with 75% to 85% as singletons. The J gene is TRBJ2-3, the V gene TRBV4-1; maybe TRBD1 (5 bases). Sequencing input: peripheral blood. This TCR was recovered from a man aged 45-65 years with active or convalescent COVID-19. The CDR3 DNA reads TGCGCCAGCAGCCAAGTTGGGGCCGATAGCACAGATACGCAGTATTTT. It specifies CASSQVGADSTDTQYF.